Listed below are T cell receptor beta chains from one sample, sequenced in a study of T cells after yellow fever vaccination. TCRdb re-called the 5' RACE reads with MiXCR, one entry per CDR3 protein. The table records approximately 600,000 distinct CDR3 sequences, around 12% of them present only once. The material sequenced was PBMCs, taken on the day of the yellow fever booster vaccination. The receptor set was obtained from a man aged 25 to 45 who received the YFV17D yellow fever vaccine. CDR3s include the opening cysteine and the closing phenylalanine or tryptophan. The D gene is left open where the match is weak. Some rows have no size entry. The others give once, few or many, or a class for an expanded clone.

v_gene	j_gene	abundance	d_gene	CDR3aa	CDR3nt
TRBV7-2	TRBJ2-7	many	-	CASSPDSLSYEQYF	TGTGCCAGCAGCCCGGACAGCCTCTCCTACGAGCAGTACTTC
TRBV19	TRBJ2-1	-	-	CASSITAEQFF	TGTGCCAGTAGTATAACAGCTGAGCAGTTCTTC
TRBV6-1	TRBJ2-3	few	-	CASSPFWGLSTDTQYF	TGTGCCAGCAGCCCTTTCTGGGGACTGAGCACAGATACGCAGTATTTT
TRBV7-2	TRBJ2-1	many	TRBD2	CASSNGLAGVEQFF	TGTGCCAGCAGCAACGGACTAGCGGGAGTTGAGCAGTTCTTC
TRBV10-3	TRBJ2-2	-	-	CAINNGPNTGELFF	TGTGCCATCAATAACGGGCCGAACACCGGGGAGCTGTTTTTT
TRBV6-1	TRBJ1-2	few	-	CASSRERVSNYGYTF	TGTGCCAGCAGTCGGGAGAGGGTCTCAAACTATGGCTACACCTTC
TRBV27	TRBJ2-4	-	-	CASSLGQAAKNIQYF	TGTGCCAGCAGTTTAGGCCAGGCAGCCAAAAACATTCAGTACTTC
TRBV7-2	TRBJ2-3	-	-	CASSPGGVKYF	TGTGCCAGCAGCCCCGGAGGGGTGAAGTATTTT
TRBV20-1	TRBJ2-7	few	TRBD2	CSASRTSGNYEQYF	TGCAGTGCTTCCCGGACTAGCGGGAACTACGAGCAGTACTTC
TRBV2	TRBJ1-2	few	TRBD1	CASSLLGGQGVDYTF	TGTGCCAGCAGTCTCCTGGGGGGACAGGGTGTTGACTACACCTTC
TRBV27	TRBJ2-1	-	TRBD1	CASKGTGQYNEQFF	TGTGCCAGCAAAGGGACAGGACAATACAATGAGCAGTTCTTC
TRBV6-5	TRBJ1-5	few	-	CASRSQNQPQHF	TGTGCCAGCAGATCCCAGAATCAGCCCCAGCATTTT
TRBV23-1	TRBJ2-5	few	-	CASCVEGKAQETQYF	TGCGCCAGCTGCGTTGAGGGGAAAGCTCAAGAGACCCAGTACTTC
TRBV4-2	TRBJ2-1	-	-	CASSQSRVNEQFF	TGTGCCAGCAGCCAAAGTAGGGTAAATGAGCAGTTCTTC
TRBV7-2	TRBJ2-2	few	-	CASRHSRDTGELFF	TGTGCCAGCAGACATAGCAGGGATACCGGGGAGCTGTTTTTT